This TCR beta chain was retrieved from a study of T cells in Graves' hyperthyroidism and ophthalmopathy. Findings and limits, study-wide: The model identified upcoming ophthalmopathy a median approximately seven months ahead of onset.

Regions amplified from RNA transcripts were the TCR beta CDR3 regions. A first-round RT-PCR of the TCR CDR3 used the HTBI primer set. TCRdb reanalysed the multiplex PCR reads using MiXCR and keeps one entry per CDR3 protein. The sample lists 450,000 to 700,000 distinct CDR3 sequences, about 45% occurring once. This CDR3 contains 14 residues. Looked up from germline, CDR1 is PRHDT and CDR2 is FYEKMQ (reference sequence). V dropped 3 bases and J dropped 7 bases, with 12 bases sitting between them. Concerning this clonotype itself: Its antigen is not known.

This receptor was obtained from a woman between 18 and 29 years old with Graves' hyperthyroidism. This chain links TRBV13 with TRBJ2-2; D is ambiguous. The sequencing input was peripheral blood or thyroid tissue (not recorded which). The CDR3 DNA reads as TGTGCCAGCAGCTTTTCGGAGTCTTTCGGGGAGCTGTTTTTT. The encoded protein is CASSFSESFGELFF.